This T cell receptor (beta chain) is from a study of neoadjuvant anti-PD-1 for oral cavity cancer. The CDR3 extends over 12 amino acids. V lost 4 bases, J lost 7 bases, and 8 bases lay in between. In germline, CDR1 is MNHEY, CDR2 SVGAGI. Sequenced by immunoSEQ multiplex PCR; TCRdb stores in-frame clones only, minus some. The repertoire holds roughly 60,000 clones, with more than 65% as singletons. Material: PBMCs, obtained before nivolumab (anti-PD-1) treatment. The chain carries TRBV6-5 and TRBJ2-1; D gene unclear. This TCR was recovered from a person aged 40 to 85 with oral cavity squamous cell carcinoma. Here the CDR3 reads CASSSENNEQFF. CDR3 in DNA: TGTGCCAGCAGTTCTGAGAATAATGAGCAGTTCTTC.